This T cell receptor (beta chain) comes out of a study of post-analysis software for immune sequencing data. There are many counts of this clonotype. Its antigen is undetermined. Germline V gene lookup returns CDR1 DFQATT and CDR2 SNEGSKA (reference sequence). Unmatched junction bases numbered 6, after V lost 1 base and J lost 0 bases. CDR3 length: 16 residues. Built from TCR beta cDNA, the libraries had unique molecular identifiers in them. TCRdb reprocessed the PCR reads via MiXCR and lists one record per CDR3 protein. The table has under 200,000 distinct CDR3 sequences, 29% seen once. General study points: Elevated frequency relative to controls characterized several TRBV segments in patients, TRBV5-6, TRBV5-1 and TRBV20-1 among them.

The TCR originated in a girl under 18 with multiple sclerosis. The specimen was blood. V and J are TRBV20-1 and TRBJ2-1; 7 nucleotides align to TRBD2. The CDR3 nucleotides are TGCAGTGCTAGAGTCGGGGAGGGGTACTCCTACAATGAGCAGTTCTTC. It translates to CSARVGEGYSYNEQFF.